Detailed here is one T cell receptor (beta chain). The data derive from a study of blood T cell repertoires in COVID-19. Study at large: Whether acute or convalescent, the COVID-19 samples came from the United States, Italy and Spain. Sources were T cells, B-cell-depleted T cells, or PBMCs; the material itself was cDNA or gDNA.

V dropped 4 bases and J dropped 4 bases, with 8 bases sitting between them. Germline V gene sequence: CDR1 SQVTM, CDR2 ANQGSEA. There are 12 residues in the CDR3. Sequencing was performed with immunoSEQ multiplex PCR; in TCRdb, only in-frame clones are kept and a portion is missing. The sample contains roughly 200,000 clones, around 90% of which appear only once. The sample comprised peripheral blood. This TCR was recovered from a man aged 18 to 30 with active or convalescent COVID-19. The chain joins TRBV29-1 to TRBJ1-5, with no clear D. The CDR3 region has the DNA TGCAGCGTTGTAGTTGATAATCAGCCCCAGCATTTT. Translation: CSVVVDNQPQHF.